This T cell receptor (beta chain) derives from a study of blood T cell repertoires in COVID-19. Libraries were prepared by immunoSEQ multiplex PCR; TCRdb keeps only in-frame clonotypes and omits some of them. The table lists about 110,000 clones, approximately 69% of them singletons, with about 6% in the top ten. What was sequenced was peripheral blood. The clonotype was recovered from a man of 80 years or more with acute or convalescent COVID-19.

The DNA for the CDR3 is TGCAGTCCTCGTGAGGACAGGGATTCTGAAGCTTTCTTT. Translation gives CSPREDRDSEAFF. J is TRBJ1-1 and V is TRBV20-1; 8 positions agree with TRBD1. The CDR3 sequence is 13 residues long. CDR1 and CDR2 (germline): DFQATT, SNEGSKA (reference sequence). J gave up 6 bases and V 8 bases, and 11 bases lay outside the gene matches.